This TCR beta chain stems from a study of cytotoxic CD8 clonotypes in ibrutinib-treated CLL. V shed 5 bases and J shed 0 bases, with 14 bases lying between them. The CDR3 contains 16 residues. CDR1 and CDR2 (germline): KGHSH, LQKENI. Depth targeted 1 in 200,000 to 1 in 1 million T cells, averaging 10x coverage per clonotype. Only in-frame clones appear in the TCRdb table, and some are missing; sequencing was by immunoSEQ multiplex PCR. The profile shows about 84,000 clones, around 83% of them singletons. Cryopreserved PBMCs provided around 1.9 micrograms of genomic DNA for the TCR beta libraries. The genes are TRBV18 and TRBJ1-3; D is unclear. The sequence derives from a human donor with chronic lymphocytic leukemia. The sample consisted of PBMCs, taken before ibrutinib treatment. DNA for the CDR3: TGTGCCAGCTCAGGCTGGGGAGCCGACTCTGGAAACACCATATATTTT. Translated: CASSGWGADSGNTIYF. Full variable domain (missing parts from reference TRBV18 and TRBJ1-3): NAGVMQNPRHLVRRRGQEARLRCSPMKGHSHVYWYRQLPEEGLKFMVYLQKENIIDESGMPKERFSAEFPKEGPSILRIQQVVRGDSAAYFCASSGWGADSGNTIYFGEGSWLTVV.